This T cell receptor beta chain was sequenced in a study of blood T cell repertoires in COVID-19. The overall study: Sites across the United States, Italy and Spain contributed samples from acute and convalescent COVID-19. PBMCs, B-cell-depleted T cells, or T cells were the source of the cDNA or gDNA that made up the material.

Original data processing: Amplification of reference gene primers provided the estimated nucleated cell counts. Some clones are missing from TCRdb's copy, which holds only in-frame ones; the method was immunoSEQ multiplex PCR. V and J calls and clone size are those listed in that table; D and trimming were worked out from the DNA. The sample comprises 250,000 to 300,000 clones, approximately 86% of which are singletons, and roughly 2.4% rests with the top ten. Unmatched junction bases numbered 4, after V lost 3 bases and J lost 2 bases. The CDR3 runs 14 residues. The germline gives CDR1 MNHEY, CDR2 SMNVEV (reference sequence).

This TCR came from a woman in her forties or fifties who had recovered from COVID-19. Sequences were obtained from peripheral blood. The V call is TRBV27, the J call TRBJ2-7; 7 nucleotides align to TRBD2. The CDR3 reads CASSFLADTYEQYF. The DNA of the CDR3 is TGTGCCAGCAGTTTCCTAGCGGATACCTACGAGCAGTACTTC.